This T cell receptor beta chain was captured by sequencing in a study of CD8+CD57+ T cells in acquired aplastic anemia. Looking at the study overall: Recorded DNA amounts for sorted CD4+ and CD8+ cells had an average of about 3 ug. General study points: The study found no significant CD8+ Simpson's diversity difference between patients and controls.

Genomic DNA acted as the template from which TCR beta VDJ combination and CDR3 sequence profiling were carried out. TCRdb re-analysed the reads in MiXCR, keeping a single row per CDR3 protein. The data hold 120,000 or so distinct CDR3 sequences, with 48% observed a single time. This CDR3 region has 11 residues. V was clipped by 6 bases and J by 7 bases, with 8 bases between them. This clonotype showed up many times. Antigen unknown. The rearrangement joins TRBV12-3 or TRBV12-4 to TRBJ2-3; no clear D. The material sequenced was sorted CD4+, CD8+, or CD8+CD57+ T cells (not recorded which) from PBMCs. This sequence originates from a human donor in good health, serving as a control. CDR3 nucleotides: TGTGCCAGCAGCCCTCGGCATACGCAGTATTTT. Protein: CASSPRHTQYF.